The 29 T cell receptor beta chains given below trace back to one sample, sequenced in a study of vaccination and CD4 T cells after COVID-19. An Oncomine TCR Beta short-read assay was used to sequence the DNA from cultured CD4+ T cells. MiXCR, run by TCRdb on the PCR reads, gives a single entry per CDR3 protein. The sample includes about 23,000 distinct CDR3 sequences, around 69% of them seen just once. Indicated treatment: 10-day PBMC culture with coronavirus spike peptide pools or control peptides (ViraFEST assay). Their recognized antigens are unknown. The sample consisted of CD4+ T cells from blood, cultured in vitro, taken after SARS-CoV-2 vaccination. All receptors derive from a human donor who received a COVID-19 vaccine.

This clonotype was found a few times. The chain uses TRBV2 and TRBJ1-6, with 7 bases identical to TRBD1. This CDR3 has 12 amino acids. After removal of 6 bases from V and 10 bases from J, the junction contained 3 bases not matched to a gene. Germline CDR1 SNHLY, CDR2 FYNNEI. CDR3 DNA sequence: TGTGCCAGCAGGTTACAGGGGTCACCCCTCCACTTT. It encodes CASRLQGSPLHF.

V is TRBV5-4 and J is TRBJ2-1, with TRBD1 matching over 9 bases. V was pared by 4 bases and J by 15 bases, with 8 bases of the junction left unmatched. The CDR3 has 12 amino acids. Germline CDR1 is SGHNT and CDR2 is YYREEE (reference sequence). CDR3 DNA sequence: TGTGCCAGCAGCCGGGTCCGGGACAGGGCGTTCTTC. Translation gives CASSRVRDRAFF.

This clonotype was seen a handful of times. The chain recombines TRBV6-1 with TRBJ1-2, with TRBD1 matching 9 bases. The CDR3 runs to 14 residues. The J segment lost 5 bases and the V segment lost 8 bases, leaving 9 bases of the junction unmatched. The germline gives CDR1 MNHNS, CDR2 SASEGT. DNA of the CDR3: TGTGCCAGCCGCCGGGACAGGGAAGGGTATGGCTACACCTTC. It is translated as CASRRDREGYGYTF.

The genes are TRBV20-1 and TRBJ2-2; 9 nucleotides agree with TRBD2. The CDR3 consists of 14 residues. V lost 2 bases and J lost 7; bases outside the gene matches: 5. The V gene's germline CDR1 is DFQATT and CDR2 SNEGSKA (reference sequence). The CDR3 protein is CSARTSGGYGELFF. The DNA for the CDR3 is TGCAGTGCTAGAACCAGCGGGGGGTACGGGGAGCTGTTTTTT.

The chain employs TRBV24-1 and TRBJ1-5, with TRBD1 identical over 7 bases. Trimming took 6 bases from V and 2 from J; bases not matched to a gene: 9. Germline-derived CDR1 and CDR2 are KGHDR and SFDVKD. The CDR3 runs to 16 residues. CDR3 protein: CATSRQTGNGNQPQHF. The CDR3 DNA reads as TGTGCCACCAGTCGTCAGACAGGGAATGGCAATCAGCCCCAGCATTTT.

The V gene is TRBV30, the J gene TRBJ1-2; D is perhaps TRBD1 (5 bases). Germline-derived CDR1 and CDR2 are GTSNPN and SVGIG (reference sequence). V lost 1 base and J lost 7, with 13 bases in between. The CDR3 loop spans 13 amino acids. In DNA form, the CDR3 reads TGTGCCTGGAGTGAGGGGTTAGCGCGTGGCTACACCTTC. Translating gives CAWSEGLARGYTF.

CDR3 bases: TGCGCCAGCAGCTTGGCCCAGGGGGCTTACGAGCAGTACTTC. Translation: CASSLAQGAYEQYF. The chain couples TRBV5-1 to TRBJ2-7, with TRBD1 identical over 8 bases. The CDR3 has 14 residues. CDR1 is SGHRS and CDR2 is YFSETQ in the germline V gene. V was pared by 0 bases and J by 4 bases, with 3 bases of the junction left unmatched. The variable domain in full, completed from reference TRBV5-1 and TRBJ2-7, reads KAGVTQTPRYLIKTRGQQVTLSCSPISGHRSVSWYQQTPGQGLQFLFEYFSETQRNKGNFPGRFSGRQFSNSRSEMNVSTLELGDSALYLCASSLAQGAYEQYFGPGTRLTVT.

This clonotype was observed a few times. The V gene is TRBV20-1, the J gene TRBJ1-2; no reliable D call. Deletions cut 5 bases from V and 8 bases from J, with 15 bases between. CDR1 is DFQATT and CDR2 is SNEGSKA in the germline V gene (reference sequence). The CDR3 runs to 12 residues. CDR3 region: CSAPGRAWGYTF. The CDR3 DNA reads as TGCAGTGCTCCCGGGAGGGCATGGGGCTACACCTTC.

The chain couples TRBV30 to TRBJ2-5, with D maybe TRBD2 (5 bases). CDR3 length equals 13 residues. In germline, CDR1 is GTSNPN, CDR2 SVGIG (reference sequence). V was trimmed by 0 bases and J by 5 bases, leaving 10 bases between them. This CDR3 reads CAWSVRGTETQYF. The CDR3 DNA is TGTGCCTGGAGTGTACGGGGAACGGAGACCCAGTACTTC.

The chain links TRBV19 to TRBJ1-2; 8 positions agree with TRBD1. The CDR3 is 13 amino acids. V gave up 6 bases and J gave up 8 bases; unmatched junction bases: 8. CDR1 and CDR2 from the germline V gene are LNHDA and SQIVND (reference sequence). This chain's CDR3 is CASRPQGARGYTF. The DNA for the CDR3 is TGTGCCAGTAGACCCCAGGGGGCTCGGGGCTACACCTTC.

The V and J genes are TRBV7-8 and TRBJ2-1; the D is unclear. Germline loops: CDR1 SGHVS, CDR2 FQNEAQ. This CDR3 is 17 amino acids long. V lost 2 bases and J 0 bases, leaving 14 bases between the germline ends. CDR3 DNA: TGTGCCAGCAGCTTAAATGTGGGTCCTACCTCCTACAATGAGCAGTTCTTC. Amino acid sequence: CASSLNVGPTSYNEQFF. The full variable domain, completed using reference TRBV7-8 and TRBJ2-1, is GAGVSQSPRYKVAKRGQDVALRCDPISGHVSLFWYQQALGQGPEFLTYFQNEAQLDKSGLPSDRFFAERPEGSVSTLKIQRTQQEDSAVYLCASSLNVGPTSYNEQFFGPGTRLTVL.

This clonotype was detected a few times. This chain links TRBV10-2 with TRBJ2-5, with TRBD2 identical over 10 bases. The CDR3 sequence is 14 residues long. Germline-derived CDR1 and CDR2 are WSHSY and SAAADI. J gave up 1 base and V 5 bases, and 1 base lay outside the gene matches. This CDR3 is CASSQRGGQETQYF. Here the CDR3 DNA reads TGCGCCAGCAGTCAGCGGGGGGGCCAAGAGACCCAGTACTTC.

The chain combines TRBV5-4 with TRBJ2-5; 9 bases agree with TRBD1. CDR1 SGHNT and CDR2 YYREEE come from the germline V gene (reference sequence). The junction had 5 bases not matched to a gene; V was cut back by 1 base and J by 4 bases. The CDR3 loop spans 15 amino acids. DNA for the CDR3: TGTGCCAGCAGCTTGAAGTGGGACAGGGTAGAGACCCAGTACTTC. This gives the protein CASSLKWDRVETQYF.

This chain connects TRBV2 to TRBJ1-5, with TRBD1 matching 11 bases. CDR1 is SNHLY and CDR2 is FYNNEI in the germline V gene. CDR3 length: 17 amino acids. The V gene end was trimmed by 5 bases and the J gene end by 0 bases; junction bases not matched to a gene: 6. This chain's CDR3 is CASSRGTGGVSNQPQHF. In DNA, the CDR3 is TGTGCCAGCAGTCGTGGGACAGGGGGGGTTAGCAATCAGCCCCAGCATTTT.

Only a few counts were recorded for this clonotype. The rearrangement joins TRBV12-3 or TRBV12-4 to TRBJ2-3, with D hard to call. V lost 6 bases and J lost 1, with 5 bases in between. The CDR3 contains 12 residues. The CDR3 reads CASRWGTDTQYF. The DNA of the CDR3 is TGTGCCAGCAGGTGGGGCACAGATACGCAGTATTTT.

Concerning this clonotype: Sequence at one end of the junction differs from germline and may be a read error. This chain uses TRBV20-1 with TRBJ1-1; maybe TRBD1 (5 bases). This CDR3 comprises 13 residues. Germline V gene lookup returns CDR1 DFQATT and CDR2 SNEGSKA (reference sequence). The CDR3 DNA reads TGCGGTGCTATTTCCCTGATCGCGGGGGACGCTTTCTTT. Protein sequence: CGAISLIAGDAFF.

This clonotype appeared a few times. The V gene is TRBV27, the J gene TRBJ1-2, with TRBD1 identical over 11 bases. Germline CDR1 reads MNHEY; CDR2 reads SMNVEV (reference sequence). The CDR3 runs 15 residues. Unmatched junction bases numbered 13, after V lost 10 bases and J lost 6 bases. The chain's CDR3 is CATNHRPDRGHGYTF. The DNA for the CDR3 is TGTGCCACCAATCATCGGCCGGACAGGGGGCATGGCTACACCTTC.

The CDR3 loop reads CASTDGQRGDGEQFF. The CDR3 DNA follows: TGTGCCAGCACCGACGGGCAGCGGGGGGACGGTGAGCAGTTCTTC. The J gene is TRBJ2-1, the V gene TRBV6-1, with 9 bases identical to TRBD2. The length of the CDR3 is 15 residues. Per the germline V gene, CDR1 is MNHNS and CDR2 is SASEGT. The trim removed 7 bases at V and 9 bases at J, leaving 13 bases unmatched.

This clonotype was seen once. This chain uses TRBV7-9 with TRBJ2-3; the D is unclear. Germline V gives CDR1 SEHNR, CDR2 FQNEAQ (reference sequence). The CDR3 has 12 residues. The V end was cut by 8 bases, the J end by 0 bases, with 6 bases between. The CDR3: CASESSTDTQYF. The DNA for the CDR3 is TGTGCCAGCGAGTCTAGCACAGATACGCAGTATTTT.

The chain has TRBV20-1 and TRBJ1-6; D possibly corresponds to TRBD1 (5 bases). The germline V and J ends were trimmed by 0 bases and 2 bases, with 17 bases remaining between them. The CDR3 runs 18 residues. Per the germline V gene, CDR1 is DFQATT and CDR2 is SNEGSKA (reference sequence). The CDR3 region has the DNA TGCAGTGCTAGAGATAGGAGATGGGGCGCCACCTATAATTCACCCCTCCACTTT. This codes for CSARDRRWGATYNSPLHF.

The genes are TRBV11-2 and TRBJ1-6; TRBD1 matches at 9 bases. The CDR3 runs 14 residues. V gave up 2 bases and J gave up 8 bases; unmatched junction bases: 1. CDR1 and CDR2 (germline): SGHAT, FQNNGV. CDR3 protein: CASSLRTGDSPLHF. The CDR3 DNA reads TGTGCCAGCAGCTTACGGACAGGGGATTCACCCCTCCACTTT.

This clonotype turned up a few times. V gene TRBV6-5 combines with J gene TRBJ1-2; no definite D call. Trimming took 0 bases from V and 10 from J, leaving 12 bases between them. CDR3 length equals 13 residues. Germline V gives CDR1 MNHEY, CDR2 SVGAGI. The CDR3 region is CASSYSNRAPYTF. Here the CDR3 DNA reads TGTGCCAGCAGTTACTCGAATAGGGCCCCCTACACCTTC.

On this clonotype: At one boundary the junction diverges from the germline segment, which might be a read error. V and J are TRBV30 and TRBJ1-2; 11 bases match TRBD1. The CDR3 length is 13 residues. The germline CDR1 and CDR2 sequences are GTSNPN and SVGIG (reference sequence). CDR3 region: CAWSGQGARYYAF. The DNA of the CDR3 is TGTGCCTGGAGCGGACAGGGGGCGCGGTACTATGCCTTC. Based on the CDR3 plus reference TRBV30 and TRBJ1-2, the full variable domain is SQTIHQWPATLVQPVGSPLSLECTVEGTSNPNLYWYRQAAGRGLQLLFYSVGIGQISSEVPQNLSASRPQDRQFILSSKKLLLSDSGFYLCAWSGQGARYYAFGSGTRLTVV.

The chain carries TRBV20-1 and TRBJ2-7; D perhaps matches TRBD2 (5 bases). Per germline, CDR1 DFQATT and CDR2 SNEGSKA (reference sequence). The CDR3 is 13 residues long. V shed 6 bases and J shed 3 bases, with 15 bases lying between them. This CDR3 is CSATKRDGYEQYF. For the CDR3, the DNA is TGCAGTGCCACCAAGAGGGATGGCTACGAGCAGTACTTC.

The chain has TRBV23-1 and TRBJ1-6, with D unresolved. TRBV23-1 is designated an ORF whose function remains uncertain. The CDR3 runs 16 residues. The V gene lost 4 bases and the J gene lost 14 bases, with 24 bases spanning the gap. The CDR3 reads CASSPPSLILESTLHF. CDR3 nucleotide sequence: TGCGCCAGCAGTCCCCCGAGTCTGATATTGGAGTCAACCCTCCACTTT.

This chain uses TRBV7-9 with TRBJ2-7; 7 nucleotides align to TRBD1. Per germline, CDR1 SEHNR and CDR2 FQNEAQ (reference sequence). The CDR3 has 13 residues. V lost 5 bases to trimming and J lost 5 bases; unmatched junction nucleotides: 6. The CDR3 loop reads CASSAGTEDEQYF. Written as DNA, the CDR3 is TGTGCCAGCAGCGCCGGGACAGAAGACGAGCAGTACTTC.

The chain links TRBV6-2 or TRBV6-3 to TRBJ2-3; unclear D gene. The CDR3 contains 17 residues. The ends were cut back, 5 bases at V and 1 base at J, with 19 bases in the middle. CDR1 and CDR2 (germline): MNHEY, SVGEGT. CDR3 residues: CASSPAVKVRGTDTQYF. CDR3 in DNA: TGTGCCAGCAGTCCCGCCGTGAAGGTCCGGGGCACAGATACGCAGTATTTT.

The rearrangement uses TRBV11-3 and TRBJ2-7, with D possibly matching TRBD2 (6 bases). CDR3 length equals 17 residues. Germline assignment: CDR1 SGHNT and CDR2 YENEEA. V was cut by 1 base and J by 5 bases, with 21 bases left in between. This CDR3 is CASSLVGGGSLSDEQYF. The CDR3 DNA follows: TGTGCCAGCAGCTTAGTCGGGGGTGGCAGCCTGAGCGACGAGCAGTACTTC.

V gene TRBV7-6 combines with J gene TRBJ2-7; D might be TRBD2 (6 bases). Germline lookup yields CDR1 SGHVS and CDR2 FNYEAQ. The CDR3 is made up of 15 amino acids. Trimming left V 4 bases short and J 4 bases short, with 17 bases between. The CDR3 protein is CASSSPWRAIYEQYF. As DNA, the CDR3 is TGTGCCAGCAGCTCCCCATGGAGGGCCATATACGAGCAGTACTTC.